The source of this TCR beta chain is a study of vaccination effects on CD4 cells after COVID-19. At the level of the study: Approximately 2.2 million PBMC per well received 10 IU/ml IL-2 and roughly 10 ug/ml peptides in culture. Study results and limitations: Late after vaccination, infection- and vaccine-induced clones showed marked clonal contraction. Convalescent patients numbered few in the study; early post-infection timepoints were missing entirely.

The germline V gene encodes CDR1 SGHRS and CDR2 YFSETQ. Trimming cost V 4 bases and J 10 bases, with 12 bases left between them. The CDR3 contains 12 residues. Once cultured for approximately ten days, the cells underwent separation to obtain CD4+ T cells. Participants completed two doses of the BNT162b2 or mRNA-1273 vaccine. Both day 3 and day 7 saw half the medium replaced with IL-2 medium. Sequenced by immunoSEQ multiplex PCR; TCRdb stores in-frame clones only, minus some. This table holds 65,000 to 90,000 clones, roughly 73% found once. In the case of this clone: The target antigen is unknown.

The chain uses TRBV5-1 and TRBJ2-1, with unresolved D. The specimen comprised CD4+ T cells from PBMCs cultured without peptide, sampled after COVID-19 vaccination. This receptor was taken from a human donor who received a COVID-19 vaccine. The CDR3 nucleotides are TGCGCCAGCAGCCCCACCCGCAGAGAGCAGTTCTTC. This gives the protein CASSPTRREQFF.